This T cell receptor beta chain emerged from a study of shared clonotypes between healthy human individuals (TCRdb year 2020). For the study in its entirety: Three men and two women, aged 18 to 49 years, made up the cohort. For each donor, CD4 naive and CD4 memory were each given three plates, CD8 naive was given two plates, and CD8 memory was given one plate. To estimate repertoire size and how much clonotype sharing occurs between individuals, the study deeply sequenced the blood TCR repertoires of several healthy adults. To increase sequencing depth and limit assay-specific biases, TCR repertoire library preparation and sequencing were carried out by different laboratories using diverse techniques. Leukapheresis yielded between about 0.94 and 8.9 billion PBMCs per donor.

Using the deep immunoSEQ assay, multiplex PCR amplified TCR CDR3 regions from genomic DNA. Extracted genomic DNA from each cell subset was distributed evenly across all wells of several immunoSEQ 96-well plates, and each plate was treated as a replicate. For sorted subsets, about 200 ng genomic DNA, equal to about 30,000 T cell genomes, was loaded into each replicate PCR. Purified libraries were measured with a Qubit 3.0 fluorometer, size-checked on a Bioanalyzer 2100, and measured again with the KAPA Library Quantification kit. Each immunoSEQ 96-well plate was sequenced on its own single-read 150-cycle Illumina NextSeq 550 flow cell. The paper's processing steps were these. Because only junctional sequences without quality scores were contained in the immunoSEQ output, filtering matching that applied to full-length reads could not be performed. To assign V/J genes and CDR3, sequences were annotated using PyIR, a Python wrapper for IgBLAST v1.9, with IMGT germline references. Reads were filtered out if the reads had weak V/J assignments (E-value above 1e-6), no CDR3, stop codons, out-of-frame junctions, or ambiguous translated residues. V3J clonotypes were defined as sequences sharing an identical inferred V gene, J gene, and CDR3 amino acid sequence. The percentage overlap between two repertoires was calculated by dividing the number of shared unique clonotypes by the size of the smaller repertoire. Repertoire richness was assessed with RTK rarefaction, the Chao1 estimator, and Recon v2.1 estimates of unobserved clonotypes. For all TCRbeta clonotypes obtained by the gDNA method from several donors, generation probabilities were computed with OLGA. Here the immuneACCESS table is served through TCRdb, limited to in-frame sequences with V and J called. Missing clones are a known gap in these copies; in checked studies unresolved V genes cover under half, and the rest lacks a known reason. That table furnishes V, J and clone size, whereas the DNA furnished D and trimming. Within this sample are just over 2,000,000 clones, with around 95% of them counted one time only. Roughly 0.13% of the sample lies in the top ten.

The donors were healthy, HIV-negative adults who had no recently reported acute infections or vaccinations. Every donor was a Caucasian adult residing in Nashville, Tennessee, USA. CD4+ T cells were enriched by magnetic negative selection; naive cells were then positively selected on CD45RA, and the negative fraction formed the memory subset. Blood was obtained by leukapheresis, after which PBMCs were separated by Ficoll-Histopaque density gradient centrifugation and cryopreserved in liquid nitrogen vapor phase. Purity and quantity of every magnetically sorted T cell population were checked by analytical flow cytometry. Genomic DNA was isolated from each sorted fraction and quantified by UV absorbance on a Nanodrop 2000c. To note about this clone: Its antigen is unknown. No base qualities exist here, and no much larger clone lies one base off it.

The CDR3 spans 14 residues, from the cysteine through the phenylalanine. Just CDR3 DNA is preserved here, 42 bases in frame from base 1. The junction shows trimming of 2 bases on V and 3 bases on J, plus 10 bases between the germline ends. As encoded in the germline V gene, CDR1 is MDHEN while CDR2 is SYDVKM. Here is what the overall study found, with its caveats: Higher generation probabilities were observed for clonotypes shared by all four sorted-subset donors than for non-shared clonotypes. Pairwise subsampling indicated that sequencing depth was expected to affect the degree of clonotype sharing among donors. Sampling was limited to blood, and TCR repertoires in tissue likely differ from TCR repertoires in blood. Across a few donors, approximately 5% of naive CD4, approximately 4% of naive CD8, 2% to 2.5% of memory CD4, and 0.4% of memory CD8 clonotypes were shared. Because the study included only a small number of donors, the genetic and exposure-history diversity represented was limited. Even with the large sequencing depth, rarefaction of the sorted-subset datasets indicated that sequencing was incomplete. Naive subsets generally had larger estimated clonotype richness than memory subsets.

The specimen was naive CD4+ T cells sorted from blood. The cell subset or site label on this specimen signifies: CD45RA+ positively selected. The clonotype comes from a man between 18 and 29 years old in good health. The sequence is built from TRBV28 and TRBJ1-2; tentative D gene TRBD1, with 5 bases matching. The CDR3 region reads CASSLRQGHYGYTF. The DNA sequence is given as TGTGCCAGCAGTTTACGTCAGGGCCACTATGGCTACACCTTC.